Below, 8 T cell receptor beta chains from the same sample are listed, as sequenced in a study of blood T cell repertoires in COVID-19. Profiling relied on immunoSEQ multiplex PCR, and the TCRdb table lists in-frame clones only, not all of them. This sample yields 45,000 to 60,000 clones, of which roughly 90% are seen a single time; about 3% belongs to the top ten. Sample: peripheral blood. The receptors come from a man aged 50-60 years with acute or convalescent COVID-19.

The chain combines TRBV29-1 with TRBJ1-2; D is uncertain. The CDR3 totals 15 residues. Per germline, CDR1 SQVTM and CDR2 ANQGSEA. The V and J ends lost 7 bases and 0 bases respectively, with 18 bases between them. Here the CDR3 DNA reads TGCAGCGCTACGGTATGGGAGGACTCTAACTATGGCTACACCTTC. Its protein is CSATVWEDSNYGYTF.

CDR3 region: CASSQLPTSGGPGNTGELFF. The CDR3 region has the DNA TGTGCCAGCAGCCAACTCCCGACTAGCGGGGGTCCGGGAAACACCGGGGAGCTGTTTTTT. The gene calls are TRBV4-2 and TRBJ2-2; 12 positions match TRBD2. CDR3 length equals 20 residues. Germline V gene lookup returns CDR1 LGHNA and CDR2 YNFKEQ. Trimming removed 2 bases from V and 2 bases from J; junction bases left unmatched: 12.

The rearrangement joins TRBV5-1 to TRBJ1-3; D perhaps matches TRBD1 (6 bases). This CDR3 comprises 14 residues. Germline V lookup: CDR1 SGHRS, CDR2 YFSETQ. The V end was cut by 2 bases, the J end by 4 bases, with 10 bases between. In nucleotides, the CDR3 is TGCGCCAGCAGCTTACAGGGTGTAGGAAACACCATATATTTT. It is translated as CASSLQGVGNTIYF.

This chain connects TRBV14 to TRBJ1-2; a weak D match, TRBD1 (6 bases). Per germline, CDR1 SGHDN and CDR2 FVKESK. The V gene lost 0 bases and the J gene lost 5 bases, with 10 bases spanning the gap. The CDR3 contains 14 residues. The DNA of the CDR3 is TGTGCCAGCAGCCAAGACAGGGGAGGGTATGGCTACACCTTC. It specifies CASSQDRGGYGYTF.

The genes are TRBV2 and TRBJ2-2; TRBD2 matches at 13 bases. V dropped 7 bases and J dropped 4; count of bases not matched to a gene: 6. The CDR3 covers 16 residues. CDR1 is SNHLY and CDR2 is FYNNEI in the germline V gene. The CDR3 spells CASIGTSGVLTGELFF. CDR3 in DNA: TGTGCCAGCATAGGGACTAGCGGGGTTCTCACCGGGGAGCTGTTTTTT. Together with reference TRBV2 and TRBJ2-2, the CDR3 gives the full variable domain: EPEVTQTPSHQVTQMGQEVILRCVPISNHLYFYWYRQILGQKVEFLVSFYNNEISEKSEIFDDQFSVERPDGSNFTLKIRSTKLEDSAMYFCASIGTSGVLTGELFFGEGSRLTVL.

This chain joins TRBV6-5 and TRBJ1-2; D gene uncertain. V was shortened by 7 bases and J by 8 bases, with 17 bases between the two germline ends. Germline CDR1 reads MNHEY; CDR2 reads SVGAGI. The CDR3 loop spans 13 amino acids. The CDR3 region is CASTGVGDKGYTF. CDR3 bases: TGTGCCAGCACCGGTGTCGGGGATAAGGGCTACACCTTC.

This chain joins TRBV2 and TRBJ2-7; tentative D call: TRBD2 (6 bases). CDR1 and CDR2 from the germline V gene are SNHLY and FYNNEI. Trimming left V 0 bases short and J 2 bases short, with 17 bases between. The CDR3 length is 17 residues. CDR3 DNA sequence: TGTGCCAGCAGTGAAGCGCTATTAACGCGGGGCACCTACGAGCAGTACTTC. Translated, it gives CASSEALLTRGTYEQYF.

The genes are TRBV2 and TRBJ1-5; D is possibly TRBD1 (5 bases). CDR1 and CDR2 from the germline V gene are SNHLY and FYNNEI. This CDR3 contains 16 residues. V dropped 6 bases and J dropped 2 bases, with 17 bases sitting between them. The CDR3 DNA is TGTGCCAGCAGACCGAGGCAGGGATTAGGCAATCAGCCCCAGCATTTT. Translating it yields CASRPRQGLGNQPQHF.